These 11 T cell receptor beta chains share one sample of origin, sequenced in a study of T cells in narcolepsy. The table came from immunoSEQ multiplex PCR; TCRdb's copy has only in-frame clones and leaves some out. The sample includes 6,500 to 8,500 clones, more than 55% of them seen just once. The sample taken for sequencing was CD45RA- memory CD8+ T cells from PBMCs. The receptors were sampled from a human donor with narcolepsy.

This clone was seen a few times. The gene calls are TRBV2 and TRBJ2-7, with D possibly TRBD1 on 6 matching bases. Germline V gives CDR1 SNHLY, CDR2 FYNNEI. Trimming took 6 bases from V and 3 from J, leaving 15 bases between them. This CDR3 contains 14 residues. CDR3 amino acids: CASRQGGQFYEQYF. The CDR3 DNA is TGTGCCAGCAGGCAAGGGGGTCAATTCTACGAGCAGTACTTC. Full variable domain (rest looked up from reference TRBV2 and TRBJ2-7): EPEVTQTPSHQVTQMGQEVILRCVPISNHLYFYWYRQILGQKVEFLVSFYNNEISEKSEIFDDQFSVERPDGSNFTLKIRSTKLEDSAMYFCASRQGGQFYEQYFGPGTRLTVT.

The chain couples TRBV4-2 to TRBJ2-1; 11 nucleotides agree with TRBD2. The junction had 12 bases not matched to a gene; V was cut back by 0 bases and J by 5 bases. There are 19 residues in the CDR3. The germline CDR1 and CDR2 sequences are LGHNA and YNFKEQ. CDR3 region: CASSQEGATSGVTHNEQFF. CDR3 in DNA: TGTGCCAGCAGCCAAGAGGGGGCGACTAGCGGGGTAACCCACAATGAGCAGTTCTTC.

V usage is TRBV6-5 and J usage is TRBJ1-3, with unresolved D. Between the trimmed V and J ends, which lost 9 bases and 0 bases, there was a span of 15 bases. The CDR3 consists of 15 residues. Germline lookup yields CDR1 MNHEY and CDR2 SVGAGI. The CDR3 is CASRRKGNSGNTIYF. The CDR3 DNA reads as TGTGCCAGTCGGCGGAAAGGGAACTCTGGAAACACCATATATTTT.

This clone rates as medium-sized (0.01 to 0.1%). The genes are TRBV19 and TRBJ2-7; maybe TRBD2 (6 bases). V was trimmed by 1 base and J by 3 bases, leaving 10 bases between them. The CDR3 is 14 amino acids. In germline, CDR1 is LNHDA, CDR2 SQIVND (reference sequence). The CDR3, as DNA: TGTGCCAGTAGTATAGGACTGCGGGGCTACGAGCAGTACTTC. This codes for CASSIGLRGYEQYF.

This clone was picked up a small number of times. J is TRBJ1-2 and V is TRBV27; 7 bases match TRBD1. V dropped 1 base and J dropped 6; count of bases not matched to a gene: 5. Germline V lookup: CDR1 MNHEY, CDR2 SMNVEV (reference sequence). This CDR3 has 14 residues. The CDR3 sequence: CASSLYGGGDGYTF. DNA for the CDR3: TGTGCCAGCAGTTTATATGGAGGGGGCGATGGCTACACCTTC.

This chain connects TRBV5-4 to TRBJ2-7, with 7 nucleotides matching TRBD2. The V gene's germline CDR1 is SGHNT and CDR2 YYREEE (reference sequence). V lost 4 bases to trimming and J lost 1 base; unmatched junction nucleotides: 2. The CDR3 extends over 13 amino acids. CDR3 nucleotide sequence: TGTGCCAGCAGCCCCGGGGGGTCCTACGAGCAGTACTTC. Protein product: CASSPGGSYEQYF.

The chain employs TRBV4-3 and TRBJ2-5; D call uncertain. The CDR3 consists of 15 residues. CDR1 and CDR2 (germline): LGHNA, YSLEER. Trimming removed 0 bases from V and 3 bases from J, with 11 bases in between. The CDR3 nucleotides are TGCGCCAGCAGCCAAGACGACTCTCCTAAAGAGACCCAGTACTTC. It codes for CASSQDDSPKETQYF.

Judged by abundance, this clone is medium-sized. The chain has TRBV28 and TRBJ1-3; D gene uncertain. The CDR3 has 15 amino acids. Trimming stripped 8 bases from V and 0 bases from J, with 14 bases between. CDR1 MDHEN and CDR2 SYDVKM come from the germline V gene. The CDR3 nucleotides are TGTGCCAGCGGGCCTCTGGGAGGCTCTGGAAACACCATATATTTT. Amino acid sequence: CASGPLGGSGNTIYF.

The genes are TRBV6-5 and TRBJ2-1; no reliable D call. V was clipped by 0 bases and J by 10 bases, with 4 bases between them. This CDR3 region has 11 residues. Germline V gene sequence: CDR1 MNHEY, CDR2 SVGAGI. The CDR3 DNA is TGTGCCAGCAGTTACTCGAGAGAGCAGTTCTTC. Translated, it gives CASSYSREQFF.

The sample holds one count of this clone. This chain joins TRBV4-1 and TRBJ2-5; 8 bases line up with TRBD2. Germline-derived CDR1 and CDR2 are MGHRA and YSYEKL. CDR3 length: 17 amino acids. V lost 0 bases and J lost 1; bases outside the gene matches: 7. CDR3 sequence: CASSQDEGTRSQETQYF. The CDR3 nucleotides are TGCGCCAGCAGCCAAGATGAGGGGACTAGGTCCCAAGAGACCCAGTACTTC.

The sample holds a few counts of this clone. This chain connects TRBV19 to TRBJ1-5; D is unclear. The CDR3 spans 13 residues. Germline values: CDR1 LNHDA, CDR2 SQIVND (reference sequence). V was pared by 7 bases and J by 6 bases, with 13 bases between. CDR3 DNA: TGTGCCAGTATGGGTGGGAACGGTCAGCCCCAGCATTTT. It is translated as CASMGGNGQPQHF.